This entry concerns a single T cell receptor beta chain. No antigen is known for it. The PCR had 60 Vbeta and 13 Jbeta primers. Sequencing used immunoSEQ multiplex PCR; TCRdb keeps in-frame clones, though not all of them. The sample records around 100,000 clones, around three quarters being singletons. In germline, CDR1 is SGHRS, CDR2 YFSETQ. Trimming left V 4 bases short and J 1 base short, with 5 bases between. The CDR3 has 12 residues. This sample was included in a study of cytomegalovirus exposure and HLA in healthy donors. Study findings and constraints: In vitro testing confirmed a few CMV-associated chains as specific for CMV antigens. Using the classifier, cytomegalovirus status was reportedly diagnosed with high specificity and sensitivity.

The TCR sequence derives from a female donor in good health and CMV-seropositive. The sample was PBMCs. The rearrangement links TRBV5-1 to TRBJ2-5; no reliable D call. CDR3 bases: TGCGCCAGCAGCCTTAGCCAAGAGACCCAGTACTTC. Protein sequence: CASSLSQETQYF.